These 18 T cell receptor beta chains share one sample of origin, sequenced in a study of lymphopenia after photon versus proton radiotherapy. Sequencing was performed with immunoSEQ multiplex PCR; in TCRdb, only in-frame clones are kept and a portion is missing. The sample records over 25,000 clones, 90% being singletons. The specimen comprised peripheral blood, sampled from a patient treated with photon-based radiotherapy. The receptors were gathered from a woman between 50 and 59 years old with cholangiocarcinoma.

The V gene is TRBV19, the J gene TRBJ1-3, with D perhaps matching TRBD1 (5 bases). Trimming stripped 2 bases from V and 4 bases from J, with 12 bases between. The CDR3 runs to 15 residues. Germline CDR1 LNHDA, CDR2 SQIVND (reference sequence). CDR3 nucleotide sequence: TGTGCCAGTAGTATATCGCCAGGGATGGGAAACACCATATATTTT. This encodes CASSISPGMGNTIYF.

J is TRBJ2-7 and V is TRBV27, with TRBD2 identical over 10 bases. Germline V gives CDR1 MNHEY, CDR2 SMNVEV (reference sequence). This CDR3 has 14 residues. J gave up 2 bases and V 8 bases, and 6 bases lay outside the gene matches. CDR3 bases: TGTGCCAGCCGTATTAGCGGGGGGCCCTACGAGCAGTACTTC. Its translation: CASRISGGPYEQYF.

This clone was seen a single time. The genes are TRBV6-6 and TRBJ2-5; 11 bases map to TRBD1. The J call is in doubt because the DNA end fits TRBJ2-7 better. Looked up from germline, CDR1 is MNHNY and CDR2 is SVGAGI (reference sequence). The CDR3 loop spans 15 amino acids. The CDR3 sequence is CASSYSGQGAGEQYF. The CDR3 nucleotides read TGTGCCAGCAGTTACTCCGGACAGGGGGCGGGCGAGCAGTACTTC.

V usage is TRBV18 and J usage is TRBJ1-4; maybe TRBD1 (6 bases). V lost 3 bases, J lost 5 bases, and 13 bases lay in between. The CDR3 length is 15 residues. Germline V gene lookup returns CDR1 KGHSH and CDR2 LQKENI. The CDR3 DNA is TGTGCCAGCTCACCTGGGGCAGGGGCCAATGAAAAACTGTTTTTT. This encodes CASSPGAGANEKLFF.

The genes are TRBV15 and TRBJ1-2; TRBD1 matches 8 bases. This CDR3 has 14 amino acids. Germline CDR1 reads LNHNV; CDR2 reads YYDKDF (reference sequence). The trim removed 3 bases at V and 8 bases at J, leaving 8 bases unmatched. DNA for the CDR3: TGTGCCACCAGCAGGGACAGGGACGTTCGGGGCTACACCTTC. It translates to CATSRDRDVRGYTF.

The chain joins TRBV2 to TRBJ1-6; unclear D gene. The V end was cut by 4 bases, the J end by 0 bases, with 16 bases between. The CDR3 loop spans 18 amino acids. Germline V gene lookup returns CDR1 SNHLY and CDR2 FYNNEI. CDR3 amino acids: CASSVEKGRSSYNSPLHF. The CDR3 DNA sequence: TGTGCCAGCAGTGTCGAAAAAGGACGGAGCTCCTATAATTCACCCCTCCACTTT. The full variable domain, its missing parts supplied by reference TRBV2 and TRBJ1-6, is EPEVTQTPSHQVTQMGQEVILRCVPISNHLYFYWYRQILGQKVEFLVSFYNNEISEKSEIFDDQFSVERPDGSNFTLKIRSTKLEDSAMYFCASSVEKGRSSYNSPLHFGNGTRLTVT.

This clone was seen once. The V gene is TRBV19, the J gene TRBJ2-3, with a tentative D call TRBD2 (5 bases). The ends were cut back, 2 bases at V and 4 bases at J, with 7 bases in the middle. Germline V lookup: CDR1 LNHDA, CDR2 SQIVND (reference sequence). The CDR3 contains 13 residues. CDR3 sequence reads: CASSIMDSDTQYF. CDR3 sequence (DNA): TGTGCCAGTAGTATAATGGACTCAGATACGCAGTATTTT.

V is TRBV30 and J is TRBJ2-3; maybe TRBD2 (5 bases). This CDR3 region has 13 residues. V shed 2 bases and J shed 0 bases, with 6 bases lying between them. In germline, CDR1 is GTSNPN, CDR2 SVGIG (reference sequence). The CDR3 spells CAWSPGSTDTQYF. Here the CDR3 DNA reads TGTGCCTGGAGTCCGGGAAGCACAGATACGCAGTATTTT. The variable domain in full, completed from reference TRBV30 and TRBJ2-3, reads SQTIHQWPATLVQPVGSPLSLECTVEGTSNPNLYWYRQAAGRGLQLLFYSVGIGQISSEVPQNLSASRPQDRQFILSSKKLLLSDSGFYLCAWSPGSTDTQYFGPGTRLTVL.

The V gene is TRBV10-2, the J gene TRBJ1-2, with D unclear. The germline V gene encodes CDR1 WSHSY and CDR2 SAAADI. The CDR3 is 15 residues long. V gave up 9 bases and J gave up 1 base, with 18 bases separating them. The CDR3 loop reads CARTGLAIINYGYTF. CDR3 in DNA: TGCGCCAGAACGGGGTTGGCGATTATTAACTATGGCTACACCTTC.

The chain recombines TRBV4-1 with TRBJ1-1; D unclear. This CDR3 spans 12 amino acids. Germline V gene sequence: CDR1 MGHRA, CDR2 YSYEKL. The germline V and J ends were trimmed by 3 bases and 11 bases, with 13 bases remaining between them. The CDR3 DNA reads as TGCGCCAGCAGCCATCGGACCTTCGGGGCTTTCTTT. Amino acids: CASSHRTFGAFF.

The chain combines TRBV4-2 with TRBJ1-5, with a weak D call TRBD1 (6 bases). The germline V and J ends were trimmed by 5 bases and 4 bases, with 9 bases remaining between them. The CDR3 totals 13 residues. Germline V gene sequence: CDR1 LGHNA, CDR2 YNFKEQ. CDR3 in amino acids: CASSLGQNQPQHF. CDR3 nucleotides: TGTGCCAGCAGCTTGGGACAAAATCAGCCCCAGCATTTT.

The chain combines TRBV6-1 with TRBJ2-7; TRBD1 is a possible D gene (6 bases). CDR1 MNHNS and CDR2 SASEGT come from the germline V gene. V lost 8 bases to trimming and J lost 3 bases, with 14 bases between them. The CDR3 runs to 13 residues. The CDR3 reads CASRRDNYYEQYF. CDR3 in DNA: TGTGCCAGCCGACGGGACAACTACTACGAGCAGTACTTC.

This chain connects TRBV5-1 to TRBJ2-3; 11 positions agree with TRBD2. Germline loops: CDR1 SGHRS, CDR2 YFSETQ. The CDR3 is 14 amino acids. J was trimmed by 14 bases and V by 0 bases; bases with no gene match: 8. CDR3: CASSLDTSGGRVYF. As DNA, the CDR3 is TGCGCCAGCAGCTTGGATACTAGCGGGGGCCGGGTGTATTTT.

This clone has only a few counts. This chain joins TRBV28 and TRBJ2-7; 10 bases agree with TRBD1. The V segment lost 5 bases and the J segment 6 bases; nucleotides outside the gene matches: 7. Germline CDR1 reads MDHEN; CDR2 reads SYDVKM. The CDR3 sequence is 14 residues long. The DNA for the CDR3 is TGTGCCAGCAGTCGATCCGGGACAGGGGTCGAGCAGTACTTC. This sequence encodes CASSRSGTGVEQYF.

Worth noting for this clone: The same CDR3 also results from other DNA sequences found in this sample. The CDR3 region is CASTTSNQPQHF. CDR3 coding DNA: TGTGCCAGCACCACAAGCAATCAGCCCCAGCATTTT. The chain couples TRBV6-1 to TRBJ1-5; unclear D gene. V dropped 7 bases and J dropped 1 base, with 5 bases sitting between them. The germline V gene encodes CDR1 MNHNS and CDR2 SASEGT. This CDR3 is 12 amino acids long.

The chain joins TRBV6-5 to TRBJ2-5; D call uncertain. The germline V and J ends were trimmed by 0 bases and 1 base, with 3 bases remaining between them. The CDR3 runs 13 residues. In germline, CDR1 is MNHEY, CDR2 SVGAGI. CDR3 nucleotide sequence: TGTGCCAGCAGTTACTCAGGCCAAGAGACCCAGTACTTC. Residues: CASSYSGQETQYF.

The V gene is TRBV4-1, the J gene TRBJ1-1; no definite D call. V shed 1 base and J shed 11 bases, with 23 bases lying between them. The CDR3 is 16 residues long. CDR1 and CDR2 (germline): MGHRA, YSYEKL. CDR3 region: CASSQGAFWAGERAFF. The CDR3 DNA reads TGCGCCAGCAGCCAAGGGGCGTTCTGGGCAGGCGAGAGGGCTTTCTTT.

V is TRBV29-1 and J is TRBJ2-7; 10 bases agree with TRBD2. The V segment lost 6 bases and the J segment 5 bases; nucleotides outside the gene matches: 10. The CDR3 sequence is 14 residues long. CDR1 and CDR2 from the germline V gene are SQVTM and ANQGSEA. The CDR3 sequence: CSVFPGTSDHEQYF. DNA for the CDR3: TGCAGCGTATTCCCTGGGACTAGCGACCACGAGCAGTACTTC.